These 25 T cell receptor beta chains were sequenced from one sample in a study of blood T cells in healthy people across ages. Alongside a J-beta primer mix, a sample-barcoded 5' primer served in a second PCR lasting roughly 7 to 11 cycles. TCRdb recomputed calls from the 5' RACE reads with MiXCR, one row per CDR3 protein. The repertoire holds 800,000 to 950,000 distinct CDR3 sequences, with approximately 32% as singletons. In addition, the sample was reused for a study of T cells of mothers and their children.

Sequencing used blood. These receptors all come from a middle-aged woman in good health.

The chain uses TRBV5-1 and TRBJ1-1, with TRBD1 matching 9 bases. Germline CDR1 and CDR2: SGHRS and YFSETQ. J was trimmed by 5 bases and V by 3 bases; bases with no gene match: 5. The CDR3 covers 14 residues. The CDR3 bases are TGCGCCAGCAGCTCGACAGGGGGTGAGACTGAAGCTTTCTTT. It encodes CASSSTGGETEAFF. The full variable domain, rest sourced from reference TRBV5-1 and TRBJ1-1, is KAGVTQTPRYLIKTRGQQVTLSCSPISGHRSVSWYQQTPGQGLQFLFEYFSETQRNKGNFPGRFSGRQFSNSRSEMNVSTLELGDSALYLCASSSTGGETEAFFGQGTRLTVV.

The chain recombines TRBV20-1 with TRBJ2-3, with 11 bases matching TRBD1. Germline-derived CDR1 and CDR2 are DFQATT and SNEGSKA (reference sequence). V shed 5 bases and J 0 bases; nucleotides not matched to a gene: 1. The CDR3 is 14 residues long. This chain's CDR3 is CSAGDRGSTDTQYF. CDR3 coding DNA: TGCAGTGCTGGGGACAGGGGGAGCACAGATACGCAGTATTTT.

The chain is built from TRBV20-1 and TRBJ1-5; TRBD1 aligns across 7 bases. Per the germline V gene, CDR1 is DFQATT and CDR2 is SNEGSKA (reference sequence). V lost 5 bases, J lost 0 bases, and 13 bases stayed unmatched. This CDR3 comprises 17 residues. CDR3 bases: TGCAGTGCTCCGAGTACCGGGACAGACTATAGCAATCAGCCCCAGCATTTT. Its translation is CSAPSTGTDYSNQPQHF.

This chain connects TRBV7-2 to TRBJ2-5, with TRBD2 matching over 9 bases. With 1 base clipped from V and 1 base from J, the junction kept 4 bases outside the gene matches. CDR1 is SGHTA, CDR2 FQGNSA, per germline. This CDR3 has 16 residues. The CDR3 protein is CASSLGWRGGQETQYF. In DNA, the CDR3 is TGTGCCAGCAGCTTAGGGTGGCGGGGGGGCCAAGAGACCCAGTACTTC.

This clonotype was detected a few times. The chain uses TRBV7-9 and TRBJ1-2; a weak D match, TRBD1 (5 bases). V was shortened by 5 bases and J by 4 bases, with 17 bases between the two germline ends. There are 15 residues in the CDR3. Germline CDR1 SEHNR, CDR2 FQNEAQ (reference sequence). The chain's CDR3 is CASSPRGDGIYGYTF. In DNA, the CDR3 is TGTGCCAGCAGCCCTAGGGGAGACGGAATCTATGGCTACACCTTC. The whole variable domain, remainder taken from reference TRBV7-9 and TRBJ1-2, is DTGVSQNPRHKITKRGQNVTFRCDPISEHNRLYWYRQTLGQGPEFLTYFQNEAQLEKSRLLSDRFSAERPKGSFSTLEIQRTEQGDSAMYLCASSPRGDGIYGYTFGSGTRLTVV.

J is TRBJ2-2 and V is TRBV11-2; no clear D gene. The germline CDR1 and CDR2 sequences are SGHAT and FQNNGV. Trimming removed 8 bases at V and 5 bases at J, with 15 bases between. This CDR3 has 14 amino acids. CDR3 sequence: CASGPRALTGELFF. The CDR3 coding sequence is TGTGCCAGCGGCCCACGGGCCTTGACCGGGGAGCTGTTTTTT.

This clonotype has ten or more counts. The chain joins TRBV6-1 to TRBJ2-5, with TRBD1 matching over 9 bases. Germline trimming cut 6 bases from V and 3 bases from J; bases unmatched to any gene: 2. This CDR3 has 13 amino acids. Germline V gene sequence: CDR1 MNHNS, CDR2 SASEGT. CDR3 protein: CASRDRGKETQYF. CDR3 bases: TGTGCCAGCAGGGACAGGGGCAAAGAGACCCAGTACTTC.

This sequence joins TRBV14 and TRBJ2-7; no firm D call. The germline gives CDR1 SGHDN, CDR2 FVKESK. The CDR3 has 13 amino acids. The V end was cut by 0 bases, the J end by 5 bases, with 8 bases between. Here the CDR3 reads CASSQDGMHEQYF. The CDR3 bases are TGTGCCAGCAGCCAAGATGGAATGCACGAGCAGTACTTC.

This rearrangement joins TRBV3-1 to TRBJ1-1, with unresolved D. The V gene's germline CDR1 is LGHDT and CDR2 YNNKEL (reference sequence). The CDR3 covers 15 residues. The germline V and J ends were trimmed by 5 bases and 0 bases, with 13 bases remaining between them. DNA of the CDR3: TGTGCCAGCAGCACATCAACCAAAATGAACACTGAAGCTTTCTTT. It specifies CASSTSTKMNTEAFF. Together with reference TRBV3-1 and TRBJ1-1, the CDR3 gives the full variable domain: DTAVSQTPKYLVTQMGNDKSIKCEQNLGHDTMYWYKQDSKKFLKIMFSYNNKELIINETVPNRFSPKSPDKAHLNLHINSLELGDSAVYFCASSTSTKMNTEAFFGQGTRLTVV.

V and J are TRBV5-1 and TRBJ2-7, with 8 nucleotides matching TRBD2. The length of the CDR3 is 15 residues. Germline CDR1 reads SGHRS; CDR2 reads YFSETQ. The junction had 4 bases not matched to a gene; V was cut back by 1 base and J by 1 base. CDR3 protein: CASSLWASGSYEQYF. In nucleotides, the CDR3 is TGCGCCAGCAGCTTGTGGGCTAGCGGGTCCTACGAGCAGTACTTC. Using reference TRBV5-1 and TRBJ2-7 for the parts outside the CDR3, the full variable domain is KAGVTQTPRYLIKTRGQQVTLSCSPISGHRSVSWYQQTPGQGLQFLFEYFSETQRNKGNFPGRFSGRQFSNSRSEMNVSTLELGDSALYLCASSLWASGSYEQYFGPGTRLTVT.

There are many counts of this clonotype. This chain uses TRBV7-2 with TRBJ2-5, with TRBD1 as a possible D gene (7 bases). Germline V gives CDR1 SGHTA, CDR2 FQGNSA. The V and J ends lost 5 bases and 5 bases respectively, with 21 bases between them. This CDR3 is built from 16 residues. The CDR3 sequence is CASSPGGGQRLETQYF. The CDR3 coding sequence is TGTGCCAGCAGCCCAGGGGGAGGCCAACGATTGGAGACCCAGTACTTC.

Regarding this clonotype: A much bigger clone sits one base away, suggesting this may be a read error. The gene calls are TRBV13 and TRBJ1-2, with D unresolved. The CDR3 consists of 14 residues. V lost 8 bases to trimming and J lost 4 bases, with 17 bases between them. CDR1 and CDR2 (germline): PRHDT, FYEKMQ (reference sequence). The CDR3 loop reads CASRPPGEVYGYTF. As DNA, the CDR3 is TGTGCCAGCCGCCCGCCTGGGGAGGTCTATGGCTACACCTTC.

Only a few counts were recorded for this clonotype. The junction departs from germline at one end; a sequencing error may be responsible. The V gene is TRBV11-1, the J gene TRBJ2-2; TRBD1 is a possible D gene (6 bases). The germline CDR1 and CDR2 sequences are SGHAT and FQDESV (reference sequence). The CDR3 runs 16 residues. As DNA, the CDR3 is TGTGCCAGCAGCTTAGTCTTCGGTGGGGACACCGGGGAGTTGTTTTTT. This sequence encodes CASSLVFGGDTGELFF.

Comment on this clonotype: At one of its ends the junction is not consistent with the germline gene, which may arise from a read error. CDR3 sequence reads: CVSSQVTNEQFF. In DNA, the CDR3 is TGCGTCAGCAGCCAAGTAACCAACGAGCAGTTCTTC. The V and J genes are TRBV4-1 and TRBJ2-1; D remains ambiguous. Per the germline V gene, CDR1 is MGHRA and CDR2 is YSYEKL. The CDR3 has 12 amino acids.

This chain connects TRBV5-1 to TRBJ1-6; 7 bases fit TRBD1. The germline CDR1 and CDR2 sequences are SGHRS and YFSETQ. V gave up 4 bases and J gave up 8 bases; unmatched junction bases: 9. The CDR3 covers 15 residues. CDR3 nucleotides: TGCGCCAGCAGCCCCGGAGACAGGGCGGATTCACCCCTCCACTTT. This encodes CASSPGDRADSPLHF. Full variable domain (remainder filled in from reference TRBV5-1 and TRBJ1-6): KAGVTQTPRYLIKTRGQQVTLSCSPISGHRSVSWYQQTPGQGLQFLFEYFSETQRNKGNFPGRFSGRQFSNSRSEMNVSTLELGDSALYLCASSPGDRADSPLHFGNGTRLTVT.

This clonotype was seen ten or more times. This chain connects TRBV29-1 to TRBJ2-3; D is possibly TRBD1 or TRBD2 (6 bases each). Germline V lookup: CDR1 SQVTM, CDR2 ANQGSEA. V was clipped by 5 bases and J by 0 bases, with 12 bases between them. The CDR3 is 14 amino acids. For the CDR3, the DNA is TGCAGCGTTAGGGGGGCATTAAGCACAGATACGCAGTATTTT. Translation: CSVRGALSTDTQYF.

A few counts support this clonotype. The rearrangement links TRBV6-6 to TRBJ1-5; D possibly corresponds to TRBD1 (5 bases). The CDR3 runs to 15 residues. Per germline, CDR1 MNHNY and CDR2 SVGAGI (reference sequence). The germline V and J ends were trimmed by 6 bases and 1 base, with 13 bases remaining between them. CDR3 sequence (DNA): TGTGCCAGCAGGGGGACCGGGACGAGCAATCAGCCCCAGCATTTT. As protein: CASRGTGTSNQPQHF.

This clonotype occurred many times. This chain connects TRBV20-1 to TRBJ2-1, with D maybe TRBD2 (6 bases). The V gene's germline CDR1 is DFQATT and CDR2 SNEGSKA (reference sequence). Trimming shortened V by 0 bases and J by 8 bases, and 20 bases separated the two germline ends. The CDR3 covers 16 residues. The CDR3 nucleotides are TGCAGTGCTAGAGATGGCTGGACTACCCTGAGAGATGAGCAGTTCTTC. Its translation: CSARDGWTTLRDEQFF.

The chain carries TRBV15 and TRBJ2-5; D call uncertain. Germline V gene lookup returns CDR1 LNHNV and CDR2 YYDKDF (reference sequence). V was pared by 0 bases and J by 2 bases, with 13 bases between. The CDR3 covers 16 residues. The CDR3 coding sequence is TGTGCCACCAGCAGAGATAGGCCGGGCCCACAAGAGACCCAGTACTTC. It codes for CATSRDRPGPQETQYF.

The table lists this clonotype with a few counts. The chain uses TRBV4-2 and TRBJ1-1, with a tentative D call TRBD1 (6 bases). CDR1 and CDR2 (germline): LGHNA, YNFKEQ. The CDR3 loop spans 15 amino acids. Deletions cut 4 bases from V and 1 base from J, with 13 bases between. The CDR3 DNA follows: TGTGCCAGCAGCCCCGCGGGGGCTGGGAACACTGAAGCTTTCTTT. Translated, it gives CASSPAGAGNTEAFF.

The chain's CDR3 is CASSQERGAAEAFF. CDR3 DNA: TGCGCCAGCAGCCAAGAAAGAGGGGCAGCTGAAGCTTTCTTT. The chain joins TRBV4-1 to TRBJ1-1; a weak D match, TRBD1 (5 bases). CDR1 MGHRA and CDR2 YSYEKL come from the germline V gene. The CDR3 runs to 14 residues. V was cut by 0 bases and J by 6 bases, with 11 bases left in between.

The CDR3 DNA reads TGTGCCACCAGTGATTCACCGGCCCTAGCGGGGGTGGCTGGGGCCAACGTCCTGACTTTC. The encoded protein is CATSDSPALAGVAGANVLTF. This chain joins TRBV24-1 and TRBJ2-6; 10 nucleotides line up with TRBD2. Germline V gene data show CDR1 as KGHDR and CDR2 as SFDVKD. V gave up 2 bases and J gave up 2 bases; unmatched junction bases: 11. This CDR3 spans 20 amino acids.

The sample holds many counts of this clonotype. The J gene is TRBJ2-7, the V gene TRBV28; D gene uncertain. Germline values: CDR1 MDHEN, CDR2 SYDVKM. V gave up 8 bases and J gave up 3 bases, with 5 bases separating them. This CDR3 comprises 10 residues. This CDR3 is CASRLYEQYF. The CDR3 region has the DNA TGTGCCAGCCGACTCTACGAGCAGTACTTC.

This clonotype came up a few times. V usage is TRBV6-1 and J usage is TRBJ1-5; perhaps TRBD1 as D (5 bases). V was shortened by 3 bases and J by 3 bases, with 9 bases between the two germline ends. Germline values: CDR1 MNHNS, CDR2 SASEGT. This CDR3 has 14 residues. The CDR3 DNA reads as TGTGCCAGCAGTGAGATGGGGGTCAATCAGCCCCAGCATTTT. It is translated as CASSEMGVNQPQHF.

This clonotype appeared a few times. This chain links TRBV6-5 with TRBJ1-1; D perhaps matches TRBD1 (5 bases). Germline values: CDR1 MNHEY, CDR2 SVGAGI. V dropped 2 bases and J dropped 0 bases, with 19 bases sitting between them. This CDR3 is built from 18 residues. The CDR3 loop reads CASSYGGSRGELNTEAFF. In nucleotides, the CDR3 is TGTGCCAGCAGTTACGGGGGGTCGCGGGGGGAACTGAACACTGAAGCTTTCTTT.